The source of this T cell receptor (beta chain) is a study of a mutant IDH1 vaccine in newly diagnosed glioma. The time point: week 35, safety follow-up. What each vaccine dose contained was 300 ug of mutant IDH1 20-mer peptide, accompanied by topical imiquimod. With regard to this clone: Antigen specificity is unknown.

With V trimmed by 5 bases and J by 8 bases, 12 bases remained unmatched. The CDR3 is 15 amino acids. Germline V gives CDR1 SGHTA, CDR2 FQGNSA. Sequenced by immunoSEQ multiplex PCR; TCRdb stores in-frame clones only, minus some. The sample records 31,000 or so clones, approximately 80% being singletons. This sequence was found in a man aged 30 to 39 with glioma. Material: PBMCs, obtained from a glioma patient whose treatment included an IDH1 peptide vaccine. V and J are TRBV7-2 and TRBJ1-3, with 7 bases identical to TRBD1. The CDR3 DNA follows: TGTGCCAGCAGCCCATTGGGGCTTCAGGGGGACACCATATATTTT. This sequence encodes CASSPLGLQGDTIYF.